The 2 T cell receptor beta chains below all came from one sample that was sequenced in a study of cytomegalovirus exposure and HLA in healthy donors. PCR involved 60 Vbeta and 13 Jbeta primers. Profiled with immunoSEQ multiplex PCR; TCRdb holds only in-frame clones, not every one. The sample has approximately 150,000 clones, just under 85% seen once. Material for sequencing was PBMCs. The source is a girl between 5 and 17 years old in good health and CMV-seropositive.

The V and J genes are TRBV5-6 and TRBJ1-4; 7 bases are a match to TRBD1. With 4 bases clipped from V and 4 bases from J, the junction kept 10 bases outside the gene matches. The germline gives CDR1 SGHDT, CDR2 YYEEEE. The CDR3 sequence is 16 residues long. The DNA for the CDR3 is TGTGCCAGCAGCCTAGGCCGACAGGGTGTTAATGAAAAACTGTTTTTT. Protein: CASSLGRQGVNEKLFF.

The J gene is TRBJ2-1, the V gene TRBV30; TRBD2 matches 7 bases. The CDR3 contains 12 residues. CDR1 is GTSNPN, CDR2 SVGIG, per germline (reference sequence). The V and J ends lost 5 bases and 7 bases, in that order; junction bases with no gene match: 5. CDR3 region: CAWSPGGNEQFF. Written as DNA, the CDR3 is TGTGCCTGGTCCCCCGGGGGGAATGAGCAGTTCTTC.